This TCR beta chain was profiled in a study of T cell responses to AZD1222 COVID-19 vaccine. Study results and limitations: The study reported that nearly half of spike-specific TCRs target unmutated variant regions.

Comments on this clone: Its specificity is not known.

V lost 6 bases to trimming and J lost 0 bases, with 15 bases between them. The length of the CDR3 is 16 residues. Looked up from germline, CDR1 is SGHVS and CDR2 is FNYEAQ. Pooling was applied to second doses at about 4 or about 12 weeks. Here immunoSEQ multiplex PCR was the method, and the copy in TCRdb shows in-frame clones only, minus some. The sample records over 110,000 clones, 85% to 95% being singletons. Sequenced material: peripheral blood, taken 28 days after the second AZD1222 dose. The clonotype comes from an adult who received the AZD1222 COVID-19 vaccine. This sequence joins TRBV7-6 and TRBJ2-1; unclear D gene. The CDR3 spells CASSPKSSSSYNEQFF. The CDR3 nucleotides read TGTGCCAGCAGTCCCAAATCGTCTAGCTCCTACAATGAGCAGTTCTTC.